This record looks at one T cell receptor beta chain sequence and its context. Its antigen remains unidentified. Tumor samples were obtained before definitive surgery or chemotherapy. This CDR3 is built from 15 residues. Trimming took 0 bases from V and 5 from J, leaving 13 bases between them. The germline V gene encodes CDR1 KGHSH and CDR2 LQKENI. TCRdb's table, derived via immunoSEQ multiplex PCR, lists solely in-frame clones and lacks some. The profile shows around 870 clones, around four fifths of them singletons. The data belong to a study of high-grade serous ovarian cancer treatment subgroups. Study-wide results and caveats: Different patients shared almost no repertoire; same-patient tumors shared roughly 0.1 to 0.8. Without spatial data, bulk sequencing limits insight into HGSC tumor diversity.

This sequence joins TRBV18 and TRBJ2-5; TRBD1 is a possible D gene (6 bases). The receptor was derived from a human donor with high-grade serous ovarian cancer. The sequencing sample was made of tumor tissue. CDR3 region: CASSPPVRGRETQYF. CDR3 DNA sequence: TGTGCCAGCTCACCACCGGTCAGGGGAAGGGAGACCCAGTACTTC.